This TCR beta chain was found in a study of blood T cells in healthy people across ages. Trimming took 0 bases from V and 6 from J, leaving 14 bases between them. There are 15 residues in the CDR3. The germline CDR1 and CDR2 sequences are LGHNA and YNFKEQ. Notes on the study in general: Whereas aged donors had fewer naive CD4+ cells, long-lived donors had more of them and higher diversity.

Comments on this clonotype: The antigen is not known.

With a J-beta primer mix and a sample-barcoded 5' primer, a second PCR ran about 7 to 12 cycles. Every cDNA molecule carried a tag from a template-switch adaptor bearing 12 random nucleotides. TCRdb used MiXCR to reprocess the 5' RACE reads, holding one entry per CDR3 protein. Among about 1.8 million distinct CDR3 sequences listed, roughly 49% were seen once. The chain is built from TRBV4-2 and TRBJ1-2; D ambiguous. Sequencing was done on a sample of blood. This sequence originates from a woman aged 40-49 years in good health. The CDR3 loop is CASSQDLERVNGYTF. The CDR3 DNA sequence: TGTGCCAGCAGCCAAGATCTAGAGCGTGTGAATGGCTACACCTTC.